The source of this T cell receptor (beta chain) is a study of cytotoxic CD8 clonotypes in ibrutinib-treated CLL (dated by TCRdb to the early 2020s). The study in broad terms: The cohort was composed of approximately 11 relapsed/refractory and 15 treatment-naive patients; IGHV unmutated status was identified in fewer than 18 patients. All remission and progressive disease samples were collected while patients were still receiving ibrutinib. The response samples were drawn at a median of around eleven months into treatment, with a range of roughly 6 to 36 months. Partial responses were observed in about 25 patients and complete responses in 2; after a median follow-up of 68 months, remission was maintained in around 14 patients and progression was observed in about twelve. Samples averaged 255,043 productive templates and some 91,000 productive rearrangements. Cryopreserved peripheral blood mononuclear cells were collected at three points: before therapy, at response, and at either sustained remission or disease progression. Longitudinal samples were obtainable from about 30% of the roughly 86 participants in the trial.

To note about this clone: Its antigen is not yet known. No quality values exist for individual bases; no much larger clone is one base distant.

The CDR3 measures 14 amino acids from cysteine to phenylalanine. Left in the record is the CDR3 DNA by itself, 42 bases read in frame from the first base. The germline V gene sets CDR1 to SGHNT and CDR2 to YENEEA. V loses 5 bases of germline sequence and J loses 0 bases, and the interval between the two ends is 11 bases. The time point label here, explained by the study, means: 12 months on ibrutinib. Roughly 1.8 micrograms of genomic DNA were extracted from cryopreserved PBMCs for TCR beta library preparation. Longitudinal blood samples from CLL patients receiving ibrutinib monotherapy were subjected to high-throughput TCR beta sequencing. The patients were enrolled in a single-center, open-label phase 2 trial of ibrutinib monotherapy. Study-wide conclusions, independent of this receptor: Public clonotypes were found to be uncommon and were observed to contract or remain stable during treatment; the increase in clonality was shown to reflect expansion of private clonotypes at ibrutinib response. Baseline clonality was found to be higher than that of age-matched healthy donors and was strongly correlated with circulating CD8+ T-cell counts. Lymph node repertoires were not examined, and the timing of sampling was not matched between patients in sustained remission and those whose disease progressed. At ibrutinib response clonality went up, during sustained remission it held steady, and at progression it dropped back toward baseline.

On a MiSeq, deep resolution sequencing aimed for a depth between 1 in 1 million and 1 in 200,000 T cells, with each clonotype covered 10x on average. TCR beta libraries were generated with the immunoSEQ hsTCRB Kit. The study's processing was this. ImmunoSEQ Data Assistant and ImmunoSEQ Analyzer were used for data analysis, and V, D and J genes were assigned according to IMGT definitions. Clonality, with values ranging from 0 to 1, was calculated as one minus the normalized Shannon entropy of productive rearrangement frequencies. Public clonotype analysis was restricted to overrepresented clonotypes comprising at least 0.05% of each patient's repertoire. Repertoires from about a dozen age-matched healthy donors in immuneACCESS were used as clonality controls. Imported from immuneACCESS, the table was reduced by TCRdb to in-frame sequences with V and J called. These copies leave out some clones; in studies compared against another copy, an unresolved V gene accounts for under half, and the cause of the remainder is not known. Clonal size and the V and J genes are those of that table, whereas D and trimming came from the DNA. A total of some 140,000 clones appear in this sample, 75% to 95% of them only once. 10% to 12% of the sample rests with the top ten.

The chain couples TRBV11-3 to TRBJ2-7; the D gene is unclear. The receptor comes from a human donor with chronic lymphocytic leukemia. Sequences were derived from PBMCs, sampled after 12 months of ibrutinib treatment. CDR3 loop: CASSPDGSSYEQYF. The DNA is as follows: TGTGCCAGCAGCCCGGACGGCAGCTCCTACGAGCAGTACTTC.